The entry below describes one TCR beta chain. An end of the junction differs from the germline gene, which may be a read error. Profiles of TCR beta VDJ and CDR3 were generated from a genomic DNA template. TCRdb reanalysed the reads using MiXCR and keeps one entry per CDR3 protein. This sample has about 400,000 distinct CDR3 sequences, with 65% to 80% found just once. This specimen belongs to a study of CD8+CD57+ T cells in acquired aplastic anemia. Germline lookup yields CDR1 SGHTA and CDR2 FQGNSA. CDR3 length: 13 residues. The chain couples TRBV7-2 to TRBJ1-2; D gene unclear. Sequencing used sorted CD4+, CD8+, or CD8+CD57+ T cells (not recorded which) from PBMCs. The receptor was derived from a human donor in good health, serving as a control. CDR3 in DNA: TGTGCCAGCAGCTTAAAACTCCACAATGAGCACATCTTC. Residues: CASSLKLHNEHIF.